This T cell receptor (beta chain) is from a study of T-cell memory formation after mild COVID-19. Constant-segment primers served in 5'RACE that generated TCR alpha and TCR beta cDNA libraries bearing sample barcodes and UMIs. TCRdb re-derived calls from the 5' RACE reads in MiXCR, one entry per CDR3 protein. The data contain roughly 450,000 distinct CDR3 sequences, about 18% of them singletons. V was cut by 0 bases and J by 0 bases, with 12 bases left in between. Germline lookup yields CDR1 LGHNA and CDR2 YNFKEQ. The CDR3 is 16 residues long. V and J are TRBV4-2 and TRBJ2-7; perhaps TRBD2 as D (6 bases). The source material was PBMCs or a T cell subset sorted from them (not recorded which). This TCR was sampled from an adult woman who had mild COVID-19 (a few samples of this study predate the infection). Cell type and time point are not known. The CDR3 region is CASSQDSGSGSYEQYF. The CDR3 coding sequence is TGTGCCAGCAGCCAAGATAGTGGTAGCGGCTCCTACGAGCAGTACTTC.